This T cell receptor beta chain was recorded in a study of naive and memory T cell subsets. Study-level points and caveats: A few larger clonotypes appeared in naive repertoires, especially CD8, possibly memory cells re-expressing CD45RA. The power law exponent of TCR abundance differed between naive and memory cells.

In this sample, this clonotype turned up many times. Antigen: not known. The CDR3 contains 15 residues. Unmatched junction bases numbered 9, after V lost 5 bases and J lost 2 bases. The germline CDR1 and CDR2 sequences are SGHDN and FVKESK. An equimolar mix of two oligonucleotides served as the beta constant-region primer for TRBC1 and TRBC2. Ligated cDNA was amplified by four rounds of PCR with nested alpha and beta constant-region primers and SP2. TCRdb re-derived calls from the UMI-ligation and nested PCR reads in MiXCR, one entry per CDR3 protein. The sample records about 160,000 distinct CDR3 sequences, under 25% being singletons. Four subsets defined by CD45RA and CD27 were sorted after CD3, CD4, CD8 and live/dead staining.

Sample: naive CD4+ T cells from blood. The receptor was isolated from a human donor in good health. This chain connects TRBV14 to TRBJ2-7; 7 nucleotides match TRBD1. The CDR3 bases are TGTGCCAGCAGCTGGTTCGGACAGGCGACCTACGAGCAGTACTTC. Protein: CASSWFGQATYEQYF.